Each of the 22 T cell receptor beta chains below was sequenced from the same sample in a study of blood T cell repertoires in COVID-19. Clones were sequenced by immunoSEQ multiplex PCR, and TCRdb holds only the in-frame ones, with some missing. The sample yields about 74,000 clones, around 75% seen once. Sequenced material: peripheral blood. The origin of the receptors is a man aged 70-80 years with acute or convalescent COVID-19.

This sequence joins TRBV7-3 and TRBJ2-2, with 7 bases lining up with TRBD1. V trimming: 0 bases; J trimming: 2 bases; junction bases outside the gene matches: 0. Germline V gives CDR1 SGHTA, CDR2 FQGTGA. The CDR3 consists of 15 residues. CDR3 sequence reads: CASSLTGGNTGELFF. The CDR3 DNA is TGTGCCAGCAGCTTAACAGGGGGCAACACCGGGGAGCTGTTTTTT.

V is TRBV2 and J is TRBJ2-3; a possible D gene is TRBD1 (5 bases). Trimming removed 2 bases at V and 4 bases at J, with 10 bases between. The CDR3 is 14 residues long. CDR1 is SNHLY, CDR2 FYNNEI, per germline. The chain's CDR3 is CASSERGAADTQYF. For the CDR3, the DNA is TGTGCCAGCAGTGAACGTGGGGCAGCAGATACGCAGTATTTT.

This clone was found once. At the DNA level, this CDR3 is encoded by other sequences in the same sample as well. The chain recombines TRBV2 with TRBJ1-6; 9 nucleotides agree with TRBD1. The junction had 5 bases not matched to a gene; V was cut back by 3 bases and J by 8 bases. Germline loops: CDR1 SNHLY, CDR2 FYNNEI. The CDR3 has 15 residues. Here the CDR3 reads CASSDLGQGYSPLHF. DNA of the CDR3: TGTGCCAGCAGTGACTTGGGACAGGGTTATTCACCCCTCCACTTT.

The CDR3 reads CASSLAPGQGANEKLFF. In nucleotides, the CDR3 is TGTGCCAGCAGCTTAGCCCCAGGACAGGGTGCTAATGAAAAACTGTTTTTT. The chain has TRBV7-9 and TRBJ1-4, with TRBD1 matching 8 bases. The germline V gene has CDR1 SEHNR and CDR2 FQNEAQ (reference sequence). CDR3 length: 17 amino acids. V dropped 0 bases and J dropped 3; count of bases not matched to a gene: 6.

CDR3 DNA sequence: TGTGCCAGCAGCTCCGTAGGCACAGATACGCAGTATTTT. This codes for CASSSVGTDTQYF. The V call is TRBV7-2, the J call TRBJ2-3; D is undetermined. The germline gives CDR1 SGHTA, CDR2 FQGNSA. V lost 4 bases, J lost 1 base, and 6 bases lay in between. This CDR3 comprises 13 residues.

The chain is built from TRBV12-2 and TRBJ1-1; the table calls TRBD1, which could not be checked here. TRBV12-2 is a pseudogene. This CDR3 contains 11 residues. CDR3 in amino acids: CAQGRNTEAFF. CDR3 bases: TGTGCCCAGGGGCGGAACACTGAAGCTTTCTTT.

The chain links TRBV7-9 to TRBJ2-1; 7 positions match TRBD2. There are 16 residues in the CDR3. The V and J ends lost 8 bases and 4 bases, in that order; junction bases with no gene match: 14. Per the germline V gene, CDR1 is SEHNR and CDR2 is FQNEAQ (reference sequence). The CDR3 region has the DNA TGTGCCAGCCTTTCCTCCCTTGGGGGGGTTTACAATGAGCAGTTCTTC. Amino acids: CASLSSLGGVYNEQFF.

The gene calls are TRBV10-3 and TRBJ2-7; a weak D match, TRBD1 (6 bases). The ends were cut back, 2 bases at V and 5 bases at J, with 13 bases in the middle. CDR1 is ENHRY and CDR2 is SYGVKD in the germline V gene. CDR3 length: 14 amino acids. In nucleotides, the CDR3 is TGTGCCATCAGTGAGAGGACAGCCACCGACGAGCAGTACTTC. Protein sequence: CAISERTATDEQYF.

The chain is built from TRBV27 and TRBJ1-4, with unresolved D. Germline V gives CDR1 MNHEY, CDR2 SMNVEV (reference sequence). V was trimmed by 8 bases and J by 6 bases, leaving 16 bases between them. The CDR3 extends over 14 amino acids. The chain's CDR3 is CASRPPGSYEKLFF. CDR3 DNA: TGTGCCAGCCGCCCCCCGGGGTCGTATGAAAAACTGTTTTTT.

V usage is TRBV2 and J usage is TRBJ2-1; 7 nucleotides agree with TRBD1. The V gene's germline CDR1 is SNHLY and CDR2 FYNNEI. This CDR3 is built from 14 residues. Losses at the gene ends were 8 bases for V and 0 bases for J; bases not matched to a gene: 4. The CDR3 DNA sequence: TGTGCCAGCGGACAGGCGAGCTCCTACAATGAGCAGTTCTTC. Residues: CASGQASSYNEQFF.

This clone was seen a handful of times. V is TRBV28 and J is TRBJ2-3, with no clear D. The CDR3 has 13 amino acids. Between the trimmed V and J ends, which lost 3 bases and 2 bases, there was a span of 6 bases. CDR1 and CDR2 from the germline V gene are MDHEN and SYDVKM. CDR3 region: CASSLAPTDTQYF. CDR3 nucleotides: TGTGCCAGCAGTTTGGCACCCACAGATACGCAGTATTTT.

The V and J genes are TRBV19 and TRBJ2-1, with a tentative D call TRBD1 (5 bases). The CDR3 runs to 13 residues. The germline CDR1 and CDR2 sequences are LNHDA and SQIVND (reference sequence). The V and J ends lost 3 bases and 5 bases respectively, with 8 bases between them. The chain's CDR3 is CASSITRDNEQFF. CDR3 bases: TGTGCCAGTAGTATCACCAGGGACAATGAGCAGTTCTTC.

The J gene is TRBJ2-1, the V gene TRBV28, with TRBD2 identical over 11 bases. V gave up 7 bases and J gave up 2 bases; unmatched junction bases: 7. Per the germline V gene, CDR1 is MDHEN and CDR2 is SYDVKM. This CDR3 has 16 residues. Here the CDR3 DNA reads TGTGCCAGCAACTCGGGACTAGCGGCCCCCTACAATGAGCAGTTCTTC. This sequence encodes CASNSGLAAPYNEQFF.

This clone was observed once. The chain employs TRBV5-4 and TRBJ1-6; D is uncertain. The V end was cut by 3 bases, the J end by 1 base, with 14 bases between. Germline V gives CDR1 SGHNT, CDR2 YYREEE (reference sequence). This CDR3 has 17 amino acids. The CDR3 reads CASSSPGSASYNSPLHF. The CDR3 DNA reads TGTGCCAGCAGCTCTCCGGGGAGCGCGTCCTATAATTCACCCCTCCACTTT.

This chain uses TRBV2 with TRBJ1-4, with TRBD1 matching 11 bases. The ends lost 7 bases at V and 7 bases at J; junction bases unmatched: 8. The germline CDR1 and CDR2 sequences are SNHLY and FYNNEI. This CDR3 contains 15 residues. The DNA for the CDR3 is TGTGCCAGCACTCGAGGACAGGGGGCTGGTGAAAAACTGTTTTTT. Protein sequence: CASTRGQGAGEKLFF. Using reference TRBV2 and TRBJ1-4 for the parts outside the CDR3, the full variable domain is EPEVTQTPSHQVTQMGQEVILRCVPISNHLYFYWYRQILGQKVEFLVSFYNNEISEKSEIFDDQFSVERPDGSNFTLKIRSTKLEDSAMYFCASTRGQGAGEKLFFGSGTQLSVL.

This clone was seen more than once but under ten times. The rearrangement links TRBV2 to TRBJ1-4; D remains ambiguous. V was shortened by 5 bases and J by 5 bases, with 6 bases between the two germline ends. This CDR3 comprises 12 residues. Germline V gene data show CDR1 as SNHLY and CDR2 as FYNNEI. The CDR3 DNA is TGTGCCAGCAGTACATCCAATGAAAAACTGTTTTTT. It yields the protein CASSTSNEKLFF.

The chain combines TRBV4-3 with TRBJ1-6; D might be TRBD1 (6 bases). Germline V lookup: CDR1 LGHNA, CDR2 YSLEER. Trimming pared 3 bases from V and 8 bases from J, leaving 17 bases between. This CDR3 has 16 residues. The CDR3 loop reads CASSHLAGGVHSPLHF. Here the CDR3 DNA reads TGCGCCAGCAGCCACCTGGCGGGGGGCGTTCATTCACCCCTCCACTTT.

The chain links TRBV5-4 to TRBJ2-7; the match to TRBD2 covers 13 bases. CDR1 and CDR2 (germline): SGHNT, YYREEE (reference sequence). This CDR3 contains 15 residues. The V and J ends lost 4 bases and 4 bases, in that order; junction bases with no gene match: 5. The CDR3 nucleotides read TGTGCCAGCAGCGGGGGACTAGCGGGACGGTACGAGCAGTACTTC. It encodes CASSGGLAGRYEQYF.

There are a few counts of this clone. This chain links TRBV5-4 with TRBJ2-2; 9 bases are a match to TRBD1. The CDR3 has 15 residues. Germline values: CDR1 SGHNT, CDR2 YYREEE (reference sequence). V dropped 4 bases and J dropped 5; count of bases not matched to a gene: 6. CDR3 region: CASSPRGTGTGELFF. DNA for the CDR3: TGTGCCAGCAGCCCCAGAGGGACAGGGACCGGGGAGCTGTTTTTT.

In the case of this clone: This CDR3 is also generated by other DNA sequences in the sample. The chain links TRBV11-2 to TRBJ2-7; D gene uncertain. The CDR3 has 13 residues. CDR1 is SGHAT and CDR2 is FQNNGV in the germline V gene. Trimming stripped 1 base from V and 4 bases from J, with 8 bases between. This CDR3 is CASSLGWRYEQYF. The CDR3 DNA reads TGTGCCAGCAGCTTAGGGTGGAGATACGAGCAGTACTTC.

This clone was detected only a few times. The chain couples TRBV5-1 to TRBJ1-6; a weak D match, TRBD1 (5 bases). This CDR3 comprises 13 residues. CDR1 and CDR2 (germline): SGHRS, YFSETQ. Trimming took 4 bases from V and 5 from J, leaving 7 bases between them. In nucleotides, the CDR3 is TGCGCCAGCAGCACGGACAATAATTCACCCCTCCACTTT. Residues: CASSTDNNSPLHF.

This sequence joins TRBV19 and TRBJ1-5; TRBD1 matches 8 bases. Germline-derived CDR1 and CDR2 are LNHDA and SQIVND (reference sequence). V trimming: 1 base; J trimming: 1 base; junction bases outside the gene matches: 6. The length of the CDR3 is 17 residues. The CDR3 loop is CASSIAGTGSSNQPQHF. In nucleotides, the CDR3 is TGTGCCAGTAGTATAGCAGGGACAGGCTCCAGCAATCAGCCCCAGCATTTT.